This T cell receptor beta chain stems from a study of T cells in women clearing cervical HPV infection. About the study: Cases: HPV16-related CIN3 or worse on histology, 2 invasive cancers. Control women cleared a single incident HPV16 infection within 12 months. Case blood drawn at lesion detection; control blood after infection cleared.

Generated by immunoSEQ multiplex PCR, the TCRdb table keeps only in-frame clones and is missing some. The sample has about 48,000 clones, and its top ten clones hold around 1.6%. Points from the study as a whole: Richness plus V gene abundances separated cases from controls with AUC about 0.83.

Notes on this clone: Antigen specificity is unknown. The sequenced fragment ends 3 residues before the CDR3 boundary, so the rest is inferred from the germline J gene.

This CDR3 has 17 residues. V shed 2 bases and J 6 bases; nucleotides not matched to a gene: 10. Germline loops: CDR1 MDHEN, CDR2 SYDVKM. The sequence came from a woman aged 18-70 years with a cervical HPV16 infection that either progressed to CIN3+ or cleared (not recorded which). Sequenced material: blood buffy coat. The chain has TRBV28 and TRBJ2-3; 11 positions match TRBD2. CDR3 residues: CASSLAGLAASSDTQYF. The sequenced part of the CDR3 DNA is TGTGCCAGCAGTTTAGCGGGACTAGCGGCCAGTTCGGATACG.